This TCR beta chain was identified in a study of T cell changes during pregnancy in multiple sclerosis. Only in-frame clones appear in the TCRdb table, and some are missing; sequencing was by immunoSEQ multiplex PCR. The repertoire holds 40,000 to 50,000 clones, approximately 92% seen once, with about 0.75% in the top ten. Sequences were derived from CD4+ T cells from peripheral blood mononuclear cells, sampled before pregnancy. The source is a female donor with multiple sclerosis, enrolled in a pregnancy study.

DNA of the CDR3: TGTGCCAGCAGCTTAGCGCTCGGGGGGGGTGAGCAGTTCTTC. It translates to CASSLALGGGEQFF. V and J are TRBV7-8 and TRBJ2-1, with TRBD2 matching 8 bases. J was trimmed by 9 bases and V by 0 bases; bases with no gene match: 4. The germline V gene encodes CDR1 SGHVS and CDR2 FQNEAQ. The CDR3 extends over 14 amino acids.